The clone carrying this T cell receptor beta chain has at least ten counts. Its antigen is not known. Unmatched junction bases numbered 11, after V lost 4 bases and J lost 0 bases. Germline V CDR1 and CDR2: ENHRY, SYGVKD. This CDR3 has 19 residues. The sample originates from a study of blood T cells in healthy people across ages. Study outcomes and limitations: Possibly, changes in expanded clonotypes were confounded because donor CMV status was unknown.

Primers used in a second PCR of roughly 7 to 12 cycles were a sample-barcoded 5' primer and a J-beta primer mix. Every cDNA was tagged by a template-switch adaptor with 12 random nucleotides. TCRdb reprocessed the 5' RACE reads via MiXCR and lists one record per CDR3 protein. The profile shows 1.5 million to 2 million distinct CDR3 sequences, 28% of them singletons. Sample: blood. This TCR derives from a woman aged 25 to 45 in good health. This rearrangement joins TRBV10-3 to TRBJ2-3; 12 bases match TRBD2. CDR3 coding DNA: TGTGCCATCAGTGTTGAAGGACTAGCGGGACCCCGAAGCACAGATACGCAGTATTTT. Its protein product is CAISVEGLAGPRSTDTQYF.